The rows below give T cell receptor beta chains drawn from one sample of a study of cytomegalovirus exposure and HLA in healthy donors. TCRdb keeps only in-frame clones here, not all; method: immunoSEQ multiplex PCR. The sample yields more than 150,000 clones, roughly four fifths seen once. The sequencing input was PBMCs. The receptor set was obtained from a man between 18 and 35 years old in good health and CMV-seronegative. Both conserved end residues are part of each CDR3. The order of the fields is V gene, D gene, J gene, clone size, CDR3 protein, CDR3 DNA. The D gene is left open where the match is weak. Clone size, where shown, is once, few, many, or a class for clones that have expanded.

V: TRBV19
D: TRBD1
J: TRBJ1-2
size: NA
CDR3: CASSNSRTGDLIYGYTF
DNA: TGTGCCAGTAGTAACTCTCGGACAGGGGACCTGATATATGGCTACACCTTC

V: TRBV27
D: NA
J: TRBJ2-5
size: NA
CDR3: CASRDSQETQYF
DNA: TGTGCCAGCAGGGACAGCCAAGAGACCCAGTACTTC

V: TRBV30
D: NA
J: TRBJ1-6
size: NA
CDR3: CAWSRRGSYNSPLHF
DNA: TGTGCCTGGAGTCGCAGGGGCTCCTATAATTCACCCCTCCACTTT

V: TRBV7-9
D: TRBD2
J: TRBJ2-5
size: NA
CDR3: CASSSSLTSGVAETQYF
DNA: TGTGCCAGCAGCTCTTCCCTGACTAGCGGGGTTGCGGAGACCCAGTACTTC

V: TRBV27
D: TRBD1
J: TRBJ1-2
size: NA
CDR3: CASSSGQGVFGYGYTF
DNA: TGTGCCAGCAGTTCGGGACAGGGCGTGTTCGGATATGGCTACACCTTC

V: TRBV4-1
D: TRBD2
J: TRBJ2-3
size: NA
CDR3: CASSHLETSGATDTQYF
DNA: TGCGCCAGCAGCCATCTCGAAACTAGCGGGGCAACAGATACGCAGTATTTT

V: TRBV6-1
D: NA
J: TRBJ2-3
size: once
CDR3: CASSERVSSDTQYF
DNA: TGTGCCAGCAGTGAGAGGGTCTCTTCAGATACGCAGTATTTT

V: TRBV2
D: NA
J: TRBJ2-1
size: once
CDR3: CASSEAQSGIYNEQFF
DNA: TGTGCCAGCAGTGAAGCGCAAAGCGGAATTTACAATGAGCAGTTCTTC

V: TRBV6-1
D: NA
J: TRBJ1-5
size: NA
CDR3: CASRGRQSNQPQHF
DNA: TGTGCCAGCAGGGGTCGACAAAGCAATCAGCCCCAGCATTTT

V: TRBV7-8
D: NA
J: TRBJ2-7
size: NA
CDR3: CASSSRGGYEQYF
DNA: TGTGCCAGCAGCTCCAGGGGCGGCTACGAGCAGTACTTC

V: TRBV5-1
D: TRBD1
J: TRBJ2-5
size: once
CDR3: CASSRGQGQETQYF
DNA: TGCGCCAGCAGTCGCGGACAGGGACAAGAGACCCAGTACTTC

V: TRBV7-9
D: TRBD1
J: TRBJ2-7
size: NA
CDR3: CASSPDRGVPEQYF
DNA: TGTGCCAGCAGCCCGGACAGGGGAGTCCCCGAGCAATACTTC

V: TRBV5-6
D: TRBD2
J: TRBJ2-7
size: NA
CDR3: CASSWRGTQSAEQYF
DNA: TGTGCCAGCAGCTGGCGGGGGACTCAGTCTGCCGAGCAGTACTTC

V: TRBV7-2
D: NA
J: TRBJ1-1
size: NA
CDR3: CASSRGRNTEAFF
DNA: TGTGCCAGCAGCCGGGGGAGGAACACTGAAGCTTTCTTT